The next 9 T cell receptor beta chains were all read from a single sample in a study of T cells after yellow fever vaccination. Via MiXCR, TCRdb re-called the 5' RACE reads, giving one row per CDR3 protein. The table shows some 96,000 distinct CDR3 sequences, with approximately 8.4% occurring only once. Sequencing was performed on CD8+ T cells not binding an NS4B(214-222) dextramer, sorted from PBMCs, taken about 2 weeks after the first yellow fever vaccination. The source of these receptors is a man aged 18 to 30 who received the YFV17D yellow fever vaccine.

This clonotype occurred a few times. V is TRBV7-8 and J is TRBJ1-1; D perhaps matches TRBD1 (5 bases). The CDR3 is made up of 16 amino acids. V lost 1 base, J lost 1 base, and 13 bases lay in between. Germline-derived CDR1 and CDR2 are SGHVS and FQNEAQ. Written as DNA, the CDR3 is TGTGCCAGCAGCTTAGTTCGCGGGGGAGGGAACACTGAAGCTTTCTTT. The encoded protein is CASSLVRGGGNTEAFF. Full variable domain (missing parts from reference TRBV7-8 and TRBJ1-1): GAGVSQSPRYKVAKRGQDVALRCDPISGHVSLFWYQQALGQGPEFLTYFQNEAQLDKSGLPSDRFFAERPEGSVSTLKIQRTQQEDSAVYLCASSLVRGGGNTEAFFGQGTRLTVV.

This clonotype came up a few times. The chain uses TRBV12-3 or TRBV12-4 and TRBJ2-5; tentative D call: TRBD1 (5 bases). This CDR3 is built from 13 residues. The V gene lost 6 bases and the J gene lost 4 bases, with 12 bases spanning the gap. CDR3 nucleotide sequence: TGTGCCAGCAGAGCAGGGTCTGGAGAGACCCAGTACTTC. Its protein is CASRAGSGETQYF.

The sample holds many counts of this clonotype. The genes are TRBV4-3 and TRBJ2-2, with 10 bases that match TRBD2. There are 18 residues in the CDR3. Germline CDR1 and CDR2: LGHNA and YSLEER. J gave up 3 bases and V 0 bases, and 7 bases lay outside the gene matches. CDR3 in DNA: TGCGCCAGCAGCCAAGATCTGGGACTAGCGAGATACACCGGGGAGCTGTTTTTT. Encoded protein: CASSQDLGLARYTGELFF.

The chain employs TRBV12-3 or TRBV12-4 and TRBJ1-3; TRBD1 might be the D (5 bases). Trimming cost V 3 bases and J 0 bases, with 9 bases left between them. The CDR3 consists of 15 residues. The CDR3 sequence: CASSLGLFSGNTIYF. For the CDR3, the DNA is TGTGCCAGCAGTTTGGGGCTGTTCTCTGGAAACACCATATATTTT.

In this sample, this clonotype turned up a few times. This likely comes from a read error, as the CDR3 has no conserved phenylalanine or tryptophan at its end. This chain links TRBV7-3 with TRBJ2-3; the D gene could be TRBD1 or TRBD2 (6 bases each). Trimming removed 1 base at V and 4 bases at J, with 12 bases between. The CDR3 is 15 residues long. Per the germline V gene, CDR1 is SGHTA and CDR2 is FQGTGA. The CDR3 DNA sequence: TGTGCCAGCAGCTTAATGGGGGGCGCCGCAGATACGCAGTATATT. Amino acid sequence: CASSLMGGAADTQYI.

This clonotype was counted ten times or more. DNA for the CDR3: TGCGCCAGCAGCTTACGGGGGGGAGTGATCGAGCAGTACTTC. This translates into CASSLRGGVIEQYF. This rearrangement joins TRBV5-1 to TRBJ2-7, with 8 bases lining up with TRBD2. CDR3 length equals 14 residues. Germline CDR1 is SGHRS and CDR2 is YFSETQ. V was pared by 2 bases and J by 6 bases, with 7 bases of the junction left unmatched.

This clonotype turned up a few times. V gene TRBV20-1 combines with J gene TRBJ2-2; 7 nucleotides line up with TRBD1. Germline lookup yields CDR1 DFQATT and CDR2 SNEGSKA (reference sequence). J lost 3 bases, V lost 0 bases, and 4 bases had no gene match. This CDR3 contains 15 residues. The CDR3 DNA reads as TGCAGTGCTAGAGATAGGGGGCCGTACACCGGGGAGCTGTTTTTT. Residues: CSARDRGPYTGELFF.

This clonotype has only a few counts. The V gene is TRBV12-3 or TRBV12-4, the J gene TRBJ1-6, with TRBD1 matching 7 bases. This CDR3 contains 15 residues. Trimming at V came to 5 bases and at J to 6 bases, leaving 7 bases not matched to a gene. The CDR3 protein is CASSPPRDSNSPLHF. For the CDR3, the DNA is TGTGCCAGCAGTCCCCCCCGGGACAGTAATTCACCCCTCCACTTT.

The chain uses TRBV4-3 and TRBJ2-1; 7 positions agree with TRBD1. The CDR3 loop spans 14 amino acids. Germline lookup yields CDR1 LGHNA and CDR2 YSLEER. The V gene end was trimmed by 3 bases and the J gene end by 8 bases; junction bases not matched to a gene: 7. CDR3 in amino acids: CASSQLDRVDEQFF. As DNA, the CDR3 is TGCGCCAGCAGCCAGCTTGACAGGGTGGATGAGCAGTTCTTC.